This T cell receptor (beta chain) stems from a study of blood T cell repertoires in COVID-19 (dated by TCRdb to 2019 to 2021). Regarding the complete study: The collaborator samples originated in the United States, Italy and Spain and spanned the acute and convalescent phases of COVID-19. The prospective study material was composed of cDNA or gDNA derived from T cells, B-cell-depleted T cells, or PBMCs. HLA class I and class II types, where available, came from metadata supplied by the sample provider rather than from assay-based typing. The samples were drawn from two sources: the first 160 participants of the ongoing ImmuneRACE study, and 1,200 or so subjects contributed by 6 global collaborators. Sample metadata almost always included a de-identified subject ID, COVID-19 status, age in years and sex. A freely available public database, intended as a resource for researchers studying the immune response to SARS-CoV-2, is where the repertoires were released. Deeply sampled blood TCRbeta repertoires from subjects exposed to, actively infected with, or recovered from COVID-19 were included in the dataset.

Each collaborating institution followed its own protocols to collect whole blood in K2EDTA tubes. Collaborator samples were shipped for TCRbeta analysis as frozen whole blood, isolated PBMCs, or DNA extracted from either sample type. The germline V end is reduced by 4 bases and the J end by 7 bases; junction bases left unmatched: 6. The CDR3 numbers 15 residues from cysteine through phenylalanine. Only the CDR3 DNA stays, 45 bases, in frame from base 1. The germline V gene supplies CDR1 SGHTA and CDR2 FQGNSA. Paper-wide results and their limitations: The amount of clinical and demographic metadata varied by source and participant and was provided uncurated.

TCRbeta CDR3 regions were amplified from genomic DNA by means of the immunoSEQ Assay, a bias-controlled multiplex PCR. The paper's data handling went like this. The number of nucleated cells in each sample was estimated from the amplification of reference gene primers within the assay. To quantify the absolute abundance of each unique TCRbeta CDR3 rearrangement, sequence reads were collapsed and filtered. Productive Simpson clonality was computed per sample as the square root of Simpson's diversity index over productive rearrangements. The table comes from immuneACCESS by way of TCRdb, which keeps in-frame sequences with V and J called. Part of the clones is missing from these tables; in studies checked, under half for an unresolved V gene and the rest for unknown reasons. That table furnishes V, J and clone size, whereas the DNA furnished D and trimming. The sample yields about 190,000 clones; approximately 80% were counted once. Around an eighth of the sample rests with the top ten.

Of note for this clone: No antigen is known for it. No quality values exist for individual bases; no much larger clone is one base distant.

The chain is made from TRBV7-2 and TRBJ2-2; TRBD2 fits 10 bases in the junction. The clonotype comes from a woman aged 45-59 years with acute or convalescent COVID-19. Source material: peripheral blood. The DNA reads as follows: TGTGCCAGCAGCTCGGGACTAGCGTTGGGCGGGGAGCTGTTTTTT. Its amino acids are CASSSGLALGGELFF.